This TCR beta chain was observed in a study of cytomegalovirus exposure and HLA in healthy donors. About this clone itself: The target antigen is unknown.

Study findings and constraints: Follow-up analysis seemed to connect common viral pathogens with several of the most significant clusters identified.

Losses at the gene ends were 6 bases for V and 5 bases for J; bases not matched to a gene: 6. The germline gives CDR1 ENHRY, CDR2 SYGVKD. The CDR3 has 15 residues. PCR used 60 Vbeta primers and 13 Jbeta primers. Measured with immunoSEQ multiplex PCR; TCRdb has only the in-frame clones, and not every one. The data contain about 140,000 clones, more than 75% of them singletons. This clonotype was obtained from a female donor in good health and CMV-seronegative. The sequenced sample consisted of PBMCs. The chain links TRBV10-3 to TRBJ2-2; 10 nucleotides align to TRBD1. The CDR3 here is CAIRTGTGDTGELFF. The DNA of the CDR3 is TGTGCCATCAGGACCGGGACAGGGGATACCGGGGAGCTGTTTTTT.